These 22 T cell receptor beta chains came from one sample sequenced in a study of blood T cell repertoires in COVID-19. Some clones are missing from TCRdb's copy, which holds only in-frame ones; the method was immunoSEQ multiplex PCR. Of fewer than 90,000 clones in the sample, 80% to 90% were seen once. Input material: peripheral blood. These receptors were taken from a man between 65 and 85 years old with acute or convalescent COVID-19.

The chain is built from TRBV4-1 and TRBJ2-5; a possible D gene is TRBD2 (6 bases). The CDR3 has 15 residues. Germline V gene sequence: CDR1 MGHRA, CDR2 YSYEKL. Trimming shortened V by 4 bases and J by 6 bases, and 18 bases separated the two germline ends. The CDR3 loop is CASSPEGGARKTQYF. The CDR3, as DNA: TGCGCCAGCAGCCCGGAGGGCGGGGCTCGGAAGACCCAGTACTTC.

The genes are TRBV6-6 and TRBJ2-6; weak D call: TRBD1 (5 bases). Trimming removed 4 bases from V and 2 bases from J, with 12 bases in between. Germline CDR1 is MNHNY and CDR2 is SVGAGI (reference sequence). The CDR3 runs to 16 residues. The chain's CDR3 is CASSSPAGTGANVLTF. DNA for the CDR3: TGTGCCAGCAGTTCCCCAGCAGGGACTGGGGCCAACGTCCTGACTTTC.

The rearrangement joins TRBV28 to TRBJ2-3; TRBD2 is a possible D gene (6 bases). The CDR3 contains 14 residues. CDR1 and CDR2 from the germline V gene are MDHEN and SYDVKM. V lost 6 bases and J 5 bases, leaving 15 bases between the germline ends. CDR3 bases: TGTGCCAGCAGCCAGGGCACAGCGGGAGATACGCAGTATTTT. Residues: CASSQGTAGDTQYF.

CDR3 region: CSASPARTSTDTQYF. CDR3 sequence (DNA): TGCAGTGCTAGTCCTGCCAGGACTAGCACAGATACGCAGTATTTT. V gene TRBV20-1 combines with J gene TRBJ2-3; weak D call: TRBD2 (5 bases). Germline CDR1 and CDR2: DFQATT and SNEGSKA (reference sequence). V lost 3 bases and J 0 bases, leaving 13 bases between the germline ends. The CDR3 is 15 residues long.

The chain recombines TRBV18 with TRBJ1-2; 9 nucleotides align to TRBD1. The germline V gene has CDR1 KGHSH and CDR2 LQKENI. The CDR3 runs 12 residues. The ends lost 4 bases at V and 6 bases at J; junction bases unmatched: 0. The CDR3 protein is CASSRQGDGYTF. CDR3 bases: TGTGCCAGCTCACGACAGGGGGATGGCTACACCTTC.

CDR3 protein: CASSPRGGPNEKLFF. DNA of the CDR3: TGTGCCAGCTCACCACGAGGGGGCCCGAATGAAAAACTGTTTTTT. The genes are TRBV18 and TRBJ1-4; 7 bases map to TRBD1. This CDR3 spans 15 amino acids. Losses at the gene ends were 1 base for V and 5 bases for J; bases not matched to a gene: 4. CDR1 is KGHSH, CDR2 LQKENI, per germline.

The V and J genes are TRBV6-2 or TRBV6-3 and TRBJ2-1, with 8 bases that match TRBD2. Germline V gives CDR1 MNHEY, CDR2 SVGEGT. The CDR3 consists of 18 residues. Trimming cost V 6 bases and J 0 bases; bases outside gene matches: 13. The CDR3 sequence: CASSPSSGGLSSYNEQFF. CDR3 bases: TGTGCCAGCAGCCCCTCGAGCGGGGGCCTGAGCTCCTACAATGAGCAGTTCTTC.

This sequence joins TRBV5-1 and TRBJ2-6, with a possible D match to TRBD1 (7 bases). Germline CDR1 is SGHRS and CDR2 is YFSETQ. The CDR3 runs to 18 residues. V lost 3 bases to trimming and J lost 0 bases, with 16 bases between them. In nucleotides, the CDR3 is TGCGCCAGCAGCTCGGAGGGGGCACTTAGCTCTGGGGCCAACGTCCTGACTTTC. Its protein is CASSSEGALSSGANVLTF.

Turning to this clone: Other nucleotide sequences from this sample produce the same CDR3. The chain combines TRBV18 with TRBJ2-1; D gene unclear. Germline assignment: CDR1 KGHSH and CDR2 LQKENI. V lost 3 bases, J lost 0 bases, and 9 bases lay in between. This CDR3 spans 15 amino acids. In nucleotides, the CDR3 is TGTGCCAGCTCACCCCTCCTAAGCTCCTACAATGAGCAGTTCTTC. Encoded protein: CASSPLLSSYNEQFF. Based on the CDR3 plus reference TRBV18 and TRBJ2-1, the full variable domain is NAGVMQNPRHLVRRRGQEARLRCSPMKGHSHVYWYRQLPEEGLKFMVYLQKENIIDESGMPKERFSAEFPKEGPSILRIQQVVRGDSAAYFCASSPLLSSYNEQFFGPGTRLTVL.

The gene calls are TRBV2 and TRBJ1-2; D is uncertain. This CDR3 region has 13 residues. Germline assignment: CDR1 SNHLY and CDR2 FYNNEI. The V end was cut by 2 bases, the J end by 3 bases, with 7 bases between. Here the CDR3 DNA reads TGTGCCAGCAGTGAACGGAGGGACTATGGCTACACCTTC. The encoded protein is CASSERRDYGYTF.

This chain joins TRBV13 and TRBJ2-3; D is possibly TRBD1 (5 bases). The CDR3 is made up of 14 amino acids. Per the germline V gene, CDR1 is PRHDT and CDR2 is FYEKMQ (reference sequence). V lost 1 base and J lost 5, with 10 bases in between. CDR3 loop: CASSLAREGDTQYF. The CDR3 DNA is TGTGCCAGCAGCTTAGCCAGGGAAGGAGATACGCAGTATTTT.

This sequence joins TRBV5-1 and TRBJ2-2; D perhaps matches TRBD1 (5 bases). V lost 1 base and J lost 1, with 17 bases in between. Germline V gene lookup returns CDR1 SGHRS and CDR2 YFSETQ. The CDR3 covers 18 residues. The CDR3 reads CASSLTVDKRLNTGELFF. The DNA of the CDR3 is TGCGCCAGCAGCTTGACGGTGGACAAGCGACTGAACACCGGGGAGCTGTTTTTT. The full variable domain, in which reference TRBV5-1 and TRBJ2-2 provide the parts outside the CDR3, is KAGVTQTPRYLIKTRGQQVTLSCSPISGHRSVSWYQQTPGQGLQFLFEYFSETQRNKGNFPGRFSGRQFSNSRSEMNVSTLELGDSALYLCASSLTVDKRLNTGELFFGEGSRLTVL.

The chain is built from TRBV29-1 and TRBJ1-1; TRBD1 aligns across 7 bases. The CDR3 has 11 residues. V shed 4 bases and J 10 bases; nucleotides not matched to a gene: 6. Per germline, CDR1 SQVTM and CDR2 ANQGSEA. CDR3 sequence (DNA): TGCAGCGTTGCTCGGACAGGCGGAGCTTTCTTT. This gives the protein CSVARTGGAFF.

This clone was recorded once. The CDR3 DNA reads as TGTGCCATCAGTCCGGGACAGGTTTCGGCTGAAGCTTTCTTT. Translated: CAISPGQVSAEAFF. V usage is TRBV10-3 and J usage is TRBJ1-1, with 8 positions matching TRBD1. Unmatched junction bases numbered 8, after V lost 5 bases and J lost 6 bases. The CDR3 runs 14 residues. Germline values: CDR1 ENHRY, CDR2 SYGVKD.

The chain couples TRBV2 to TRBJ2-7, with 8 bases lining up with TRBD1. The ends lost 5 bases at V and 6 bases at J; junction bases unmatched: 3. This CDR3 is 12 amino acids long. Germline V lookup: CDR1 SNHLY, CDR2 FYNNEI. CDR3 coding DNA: TGTGCCAGCAGTCACAGGGGGAGCGAGCAGTACTTC. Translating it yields CASSHRGSEQYF.

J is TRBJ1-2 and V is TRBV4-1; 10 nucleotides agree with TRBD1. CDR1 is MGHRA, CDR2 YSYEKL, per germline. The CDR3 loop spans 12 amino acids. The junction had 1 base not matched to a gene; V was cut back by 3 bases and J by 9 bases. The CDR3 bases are TGCGCCAGCAGCCAGGGACAGGGGAGCTACACCTTC. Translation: CASSQGQGSYTF.

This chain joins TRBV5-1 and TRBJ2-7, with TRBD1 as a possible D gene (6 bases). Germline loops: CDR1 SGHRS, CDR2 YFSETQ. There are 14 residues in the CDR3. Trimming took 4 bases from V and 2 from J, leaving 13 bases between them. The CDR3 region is CASSRIGQPYEQYF. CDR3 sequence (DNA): TGCGCCAGCAGCAGGATTGGACAGCCCTACGAGCAGTACTTC.

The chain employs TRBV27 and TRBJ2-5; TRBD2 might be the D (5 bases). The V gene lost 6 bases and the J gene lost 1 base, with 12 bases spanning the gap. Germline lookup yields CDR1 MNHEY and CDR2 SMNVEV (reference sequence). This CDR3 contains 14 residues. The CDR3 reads CASRGENGQETQYF. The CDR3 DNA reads TGTGCCAGCAGGGGAGAGAACGGCCAAGAGACCCAGTACTTC.

In DNA form, the CDR3 reads TGTGCCAGCAGCCCGCGAGCGGGATCCTACAATGAGCAGTTCTTC. Its translation: CASSPRAGSYNEQFF. The chain carries TRBV7-2 and TRBJ2-1; the match to TRBD2 covers 7 bases. Germline CDR1 and CDR2: SGHTA and FQGNSA. V was pared by 5 bases and J by 1 base, with 5 bases of the junction left unmatched. This CDR3 has 15 amino acids.

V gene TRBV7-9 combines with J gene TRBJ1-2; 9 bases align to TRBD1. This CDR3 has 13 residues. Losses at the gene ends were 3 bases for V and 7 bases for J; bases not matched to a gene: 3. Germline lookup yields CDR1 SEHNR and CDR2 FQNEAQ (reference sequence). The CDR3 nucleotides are TGTGCCAGCAGCTTCGGGACAGGGACTGGCTACACCTTC. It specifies CASSFGTGTGYTF. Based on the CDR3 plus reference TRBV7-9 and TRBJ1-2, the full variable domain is DTGVSQNPRHKITKRGQNVTFRCDPISEHNRLYWYRQTLGQGPEFLTYFQNEAQLEKSRLLSDRFSAERPKGSFSTLEIQRTEQGDSAMYLCASSFGTGTGYTFGSGTRLTVV.

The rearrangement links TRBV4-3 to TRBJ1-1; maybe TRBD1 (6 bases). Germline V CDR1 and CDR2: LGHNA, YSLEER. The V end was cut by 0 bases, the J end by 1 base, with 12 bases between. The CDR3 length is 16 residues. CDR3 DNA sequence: TGCGCCAGCAGCCAAGATTGGGGACACCCGAACACTGAAGCTTTCTTT. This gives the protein CASSQDWGHPNTEAFF.

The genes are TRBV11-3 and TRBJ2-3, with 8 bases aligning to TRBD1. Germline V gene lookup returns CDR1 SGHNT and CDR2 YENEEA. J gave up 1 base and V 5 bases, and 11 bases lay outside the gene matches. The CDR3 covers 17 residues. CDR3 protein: CASSQALTGAGTDTQYF. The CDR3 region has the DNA TGTGCCAGCAGCCAGGCCCTGACAGGGGCTGGCACAGATACGCAGTATTTT.